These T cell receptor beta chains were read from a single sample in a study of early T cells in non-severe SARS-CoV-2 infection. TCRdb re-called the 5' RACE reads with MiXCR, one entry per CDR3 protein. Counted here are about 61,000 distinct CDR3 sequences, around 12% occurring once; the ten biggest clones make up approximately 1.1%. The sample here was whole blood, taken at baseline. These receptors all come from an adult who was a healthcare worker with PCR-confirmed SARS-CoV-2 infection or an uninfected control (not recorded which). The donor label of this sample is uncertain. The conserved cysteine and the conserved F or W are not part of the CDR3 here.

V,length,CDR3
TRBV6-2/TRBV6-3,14,ASSYGQHQLAKTQY
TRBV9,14,ASSVAPGMSTDTQY
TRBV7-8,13,ASSTGRGTITGYT
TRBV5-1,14,ASRYWTGPNTGELF
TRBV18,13,ASSPLRANTGELF
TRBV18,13,ASSPSEAGTDTQY
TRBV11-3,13,ASSLIGQGVGELF
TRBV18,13,ASSPDTGMNTEAF
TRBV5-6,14,ASNKQGGSSYNEQF
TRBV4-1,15,ASSQVRDRSRGTEAF
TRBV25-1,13,ASSEYGGMPGELF
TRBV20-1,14,SARGQGVGTNEKLF
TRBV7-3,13,ASSLLTGGFETQY
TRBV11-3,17,ASSSGYKPGQPWQETQY
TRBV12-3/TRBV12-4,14,ASSLRGSLEHNEQF
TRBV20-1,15,SARDDGSFKANSPLH
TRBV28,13,ASRLAGGQADTQY
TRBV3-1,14,ASSQDLGTSTDTQY
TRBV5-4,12,ASSIGTANTEAF
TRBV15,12,ATSRGLVDNEQF
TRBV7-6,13,ASSLAGGHQETQY
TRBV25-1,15,ASSESTGTTGANVLT
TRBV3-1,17,ASSQGAHEGSRRADTQY
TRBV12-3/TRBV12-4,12,ASSLGTVNTEAF
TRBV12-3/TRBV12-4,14,ASSPLDRDLGTEAF
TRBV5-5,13,ASSAAGAGANVLT
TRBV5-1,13,ASSNPGGAEETQY
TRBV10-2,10,ASTLSYNEQF
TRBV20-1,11,SASENSPYGYT
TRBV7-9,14,ASSSYSGGDTGELF
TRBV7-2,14,ASSLGPGISTDTQY
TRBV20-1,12,SARVRTTQETQY
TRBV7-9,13,ASSVDRGPNTEAF
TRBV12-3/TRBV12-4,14,ASSPDRARRDTEAF
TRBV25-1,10,ASSELAGKVF
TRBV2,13,ASGGRLEAYNEQF
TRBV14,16,ASSQVPKGQGRHTEAF
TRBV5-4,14,ASSSPRISGANVLT
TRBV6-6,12,ASRGTGTGNEQF
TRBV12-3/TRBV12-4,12,ASRTTSSRYEQF
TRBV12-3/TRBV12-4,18,ASSLYSRGLSHTPNTEAF
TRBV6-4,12,ASSDRPGNSPLH
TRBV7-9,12,ASSLDRGNQPQH
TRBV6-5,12,ASSSYTDFYGYT
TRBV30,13,AWSVSGVNTGELF
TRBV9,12,ASSVDLSGNTIY
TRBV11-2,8,ATGVATQY
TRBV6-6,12,ASSYSTSNQPQH
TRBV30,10,AWSVISEGYT
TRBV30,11,AWSQGTNQPQH
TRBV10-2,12,ASAEAPMNTEAF
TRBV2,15,ASSRWTSGGTTDTQY
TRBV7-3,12,ASSSRHPSAEAF
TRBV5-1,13,ASSLGTISYNEQF
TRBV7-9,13,ASSPKGPGLYGYT
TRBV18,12,ASSPRGENSPLH
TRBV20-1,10,SAGQGTYGYT
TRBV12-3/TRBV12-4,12,ASTGALPYNEQF
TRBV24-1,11,ATSDSGTDTQY